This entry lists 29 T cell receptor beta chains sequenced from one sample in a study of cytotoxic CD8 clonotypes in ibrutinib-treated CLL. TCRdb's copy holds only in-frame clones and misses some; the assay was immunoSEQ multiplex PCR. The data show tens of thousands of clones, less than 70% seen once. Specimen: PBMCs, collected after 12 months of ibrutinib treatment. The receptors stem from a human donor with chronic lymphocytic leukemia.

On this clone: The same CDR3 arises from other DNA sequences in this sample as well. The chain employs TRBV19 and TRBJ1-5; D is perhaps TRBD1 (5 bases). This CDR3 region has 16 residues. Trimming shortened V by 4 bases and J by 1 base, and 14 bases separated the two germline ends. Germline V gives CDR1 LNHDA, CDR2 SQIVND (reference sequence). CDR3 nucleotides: TGTGCCAGTAGTACGGGGACGGGAAGAAGCAATCAGCCCCAGCATTTT. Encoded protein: CASSTGTGRSNQPQHF.

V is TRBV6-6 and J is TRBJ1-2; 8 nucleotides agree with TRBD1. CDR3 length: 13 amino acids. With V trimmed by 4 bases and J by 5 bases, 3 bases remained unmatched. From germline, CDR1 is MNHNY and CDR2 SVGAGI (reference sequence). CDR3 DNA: TGTGCCAGCAGTTCAGGGGGCAGGTATGGCTACACCTTC. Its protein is CASSSGGRYGYTF.

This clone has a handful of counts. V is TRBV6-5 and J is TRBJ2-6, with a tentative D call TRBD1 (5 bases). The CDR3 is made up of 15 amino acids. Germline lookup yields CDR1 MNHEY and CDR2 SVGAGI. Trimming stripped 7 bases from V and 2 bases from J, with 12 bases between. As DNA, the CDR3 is TGTGCCAGCACGAATGGGGCTACTGGGGCCAACGTCCTGACTTTC. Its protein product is CASTNGATGANVLTF.

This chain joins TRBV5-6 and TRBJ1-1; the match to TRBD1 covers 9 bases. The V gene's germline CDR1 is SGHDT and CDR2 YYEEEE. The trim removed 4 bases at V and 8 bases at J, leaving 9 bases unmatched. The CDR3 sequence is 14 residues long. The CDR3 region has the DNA TGTGCCAGCAGCAACTTTAACACAGGGGGCGAAGCTTTCTTT. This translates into CASSNFNTGGEAFF.

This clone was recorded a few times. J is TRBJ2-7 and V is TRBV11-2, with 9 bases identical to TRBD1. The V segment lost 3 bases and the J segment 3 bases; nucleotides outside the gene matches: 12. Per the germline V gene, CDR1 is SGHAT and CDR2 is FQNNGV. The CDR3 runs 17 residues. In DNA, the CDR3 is TGTGCCAGCAGCTTGGGAGACAGGGGGTTCCCTTACTACGAGCAGTACTTC. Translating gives CASSLGDRGFPYYEQYF.

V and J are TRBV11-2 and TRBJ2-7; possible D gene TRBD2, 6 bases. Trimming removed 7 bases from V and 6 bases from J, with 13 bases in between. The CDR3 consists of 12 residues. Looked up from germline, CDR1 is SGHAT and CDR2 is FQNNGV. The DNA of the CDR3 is TGTGCCAGCACCATACTAGCCGGCGAGCAGTACTTC. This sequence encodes CASTILAGEQYF.

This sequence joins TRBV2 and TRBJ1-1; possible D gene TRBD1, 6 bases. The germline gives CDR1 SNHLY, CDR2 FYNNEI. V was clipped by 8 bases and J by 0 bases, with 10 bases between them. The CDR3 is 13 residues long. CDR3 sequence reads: CASGAGVNTEAFF. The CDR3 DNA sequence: TGTGCCAGCGGAGCAGGGGTGAACACTGAAGCTTTCTTT.

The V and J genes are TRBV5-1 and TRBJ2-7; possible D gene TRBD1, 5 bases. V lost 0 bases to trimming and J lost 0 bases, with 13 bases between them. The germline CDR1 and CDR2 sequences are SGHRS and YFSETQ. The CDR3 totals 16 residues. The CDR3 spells CASSLEAGLSSYEQYF. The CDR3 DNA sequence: TGCGCCAGCAGCTTGGAGGCAGGGCTTAGCTCCTACGAGCAGTACTTC.

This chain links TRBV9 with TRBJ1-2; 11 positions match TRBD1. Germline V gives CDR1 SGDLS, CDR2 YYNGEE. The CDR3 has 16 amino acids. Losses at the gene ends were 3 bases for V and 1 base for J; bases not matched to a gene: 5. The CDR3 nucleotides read TGTGCCAGCAGCGAGAGGGACAGGGGGAGTAACTATGGCTACACCTTC. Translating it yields CASSERDRGSNYGYTF.

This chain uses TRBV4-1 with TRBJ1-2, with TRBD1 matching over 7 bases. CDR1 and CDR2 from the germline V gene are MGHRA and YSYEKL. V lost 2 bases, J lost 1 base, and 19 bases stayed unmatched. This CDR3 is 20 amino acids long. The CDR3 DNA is TGCGCCAGCAGCCAACCCCCGGGGGGACAGCGGAGAAGCATTAACTATGGCTACACCTTC. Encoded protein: CASSQPPGGQRRSINYGYTF.

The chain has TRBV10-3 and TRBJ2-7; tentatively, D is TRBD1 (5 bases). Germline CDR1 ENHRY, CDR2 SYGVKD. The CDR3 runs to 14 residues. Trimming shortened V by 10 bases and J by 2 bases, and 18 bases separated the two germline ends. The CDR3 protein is CATTPGAAAYEQYF. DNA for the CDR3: TGTGCCACCACCCCTGGGGCGGCCGCCTACGAGCAGTACTTC.

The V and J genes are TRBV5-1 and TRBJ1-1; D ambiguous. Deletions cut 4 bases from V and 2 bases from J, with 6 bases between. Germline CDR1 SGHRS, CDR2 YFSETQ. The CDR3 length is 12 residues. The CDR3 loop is CASSNLNTEAFF. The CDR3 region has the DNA TGCGCCAGCAGCAACCTTAACACTGAAGCTTTCTTT.

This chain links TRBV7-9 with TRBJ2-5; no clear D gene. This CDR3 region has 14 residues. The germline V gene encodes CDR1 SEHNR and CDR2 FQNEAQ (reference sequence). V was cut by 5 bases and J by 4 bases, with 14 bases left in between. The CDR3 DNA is TGTGCCAGCAGCCCCCATCGGATTGGAGAGACCCAGTACTTC. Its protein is CASSPHRIGETQYF.

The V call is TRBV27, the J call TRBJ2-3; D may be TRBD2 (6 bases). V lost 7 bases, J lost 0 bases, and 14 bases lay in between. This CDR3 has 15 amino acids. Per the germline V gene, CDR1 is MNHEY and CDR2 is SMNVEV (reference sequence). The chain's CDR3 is CASTTGLFSTDTQYF. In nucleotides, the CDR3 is TGTGCCAGCACCACCGGACTATTTAGCACAGATACGCAGTATTTT.

The CDR3 loop is CASIPGKSFDEQYF. CDR3 DNA: TGTGCCAGCATACCGGGGAAGAGTTTTGACGAGCAGTACTTC. The chain employs TRBV7-3 and TRBJ2-7; TRBD2 might be the D (5 bases). Germline loops: CDR1 SGHTA, CDR2 FQGTGA. The CDR3 is 14 amino acids. V lost 7 bases and J lost 5, with 18 bases in between.

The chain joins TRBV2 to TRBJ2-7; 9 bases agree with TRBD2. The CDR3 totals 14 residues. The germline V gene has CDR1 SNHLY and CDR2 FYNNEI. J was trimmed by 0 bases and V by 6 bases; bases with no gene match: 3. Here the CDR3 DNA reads TGTGCCAGCAGGGGGGGACTAGCCTCCTACGAGCAGTACTTC. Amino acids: CASRGGLASYEQYF.

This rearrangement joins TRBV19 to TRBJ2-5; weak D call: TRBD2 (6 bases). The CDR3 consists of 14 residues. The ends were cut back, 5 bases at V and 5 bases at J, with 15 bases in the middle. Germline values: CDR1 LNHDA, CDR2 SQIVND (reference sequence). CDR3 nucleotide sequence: TGTGCCAGTAGTTTCCTAGCGTCCCAGGAGACCCAGTACTTC. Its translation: CASSFLASQETQYF.

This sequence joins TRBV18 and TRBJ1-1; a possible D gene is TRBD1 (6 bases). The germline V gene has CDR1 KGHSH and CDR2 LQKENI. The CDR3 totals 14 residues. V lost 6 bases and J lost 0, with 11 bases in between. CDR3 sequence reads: CASSDQGLNTEAFF. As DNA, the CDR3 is TGTGCCAGCTCCGACCAGGGGTTGAACACTGAAGCTTTCTTT. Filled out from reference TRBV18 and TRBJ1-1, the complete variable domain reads NAGVMQNPRHLVRRRGQEARLRCSPMKGHSHVYWYRQLPEEGLKFMVYLQKENIIDESGMPKERFSAEFPKEGPSILRIQQVVRGDSAAYFCASSDQGLNTEAFFGQGTRLTVV.

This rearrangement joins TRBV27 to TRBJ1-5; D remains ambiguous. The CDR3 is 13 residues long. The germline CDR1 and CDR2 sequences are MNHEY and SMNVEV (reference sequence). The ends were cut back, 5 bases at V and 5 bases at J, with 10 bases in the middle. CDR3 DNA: TGTGCCAGCAGTACACGGAGACATCAGCCCCAGCATTTT. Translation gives CASSTRRHQPQHF.

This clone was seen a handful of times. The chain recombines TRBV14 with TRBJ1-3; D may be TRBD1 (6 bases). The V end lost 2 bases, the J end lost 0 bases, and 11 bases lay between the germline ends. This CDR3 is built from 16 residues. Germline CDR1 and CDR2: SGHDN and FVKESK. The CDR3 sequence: CASSQQQGPSGNTIYF. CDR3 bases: TGTGCCAGCAGCCAACAACAGGGCCCCTCTGGAAACACCATATATTTT.

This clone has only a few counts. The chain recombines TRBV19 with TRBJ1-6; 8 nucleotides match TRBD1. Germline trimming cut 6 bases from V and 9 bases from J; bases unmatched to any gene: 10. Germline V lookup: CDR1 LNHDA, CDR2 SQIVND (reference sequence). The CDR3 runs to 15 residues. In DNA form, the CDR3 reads TGTGCCAGTAGCCTTACTGGACAGGGAGGTTCACCCCTCCACTTT. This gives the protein CASSLTGQGGSPLHF.

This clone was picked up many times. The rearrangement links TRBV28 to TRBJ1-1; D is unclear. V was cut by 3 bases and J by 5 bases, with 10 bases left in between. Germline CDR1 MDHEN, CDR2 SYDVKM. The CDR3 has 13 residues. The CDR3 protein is CASSFWPGTEAFF. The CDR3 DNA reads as TGTGCCAGCAGTTTTTGGCCAGGTACTGAAGCTTTCTTT.

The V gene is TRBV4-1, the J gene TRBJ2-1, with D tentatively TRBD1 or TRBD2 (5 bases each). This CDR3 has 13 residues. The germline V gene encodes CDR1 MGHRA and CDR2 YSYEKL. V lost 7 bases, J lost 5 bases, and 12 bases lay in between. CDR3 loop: CASIGDPHNEQFF. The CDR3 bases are TGCGCCAGCATAGGGGACCCCCACAATGAGCAGTTCTTC.

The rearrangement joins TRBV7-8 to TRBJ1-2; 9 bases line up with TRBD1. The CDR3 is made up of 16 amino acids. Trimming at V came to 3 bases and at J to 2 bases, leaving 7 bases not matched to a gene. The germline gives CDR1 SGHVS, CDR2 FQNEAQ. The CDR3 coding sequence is TGTGCCAGCAGCTTTGGGGACAGGGCAATCAACTATGGCTACACCTTC. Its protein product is CASSFGDRAINYGYTF.

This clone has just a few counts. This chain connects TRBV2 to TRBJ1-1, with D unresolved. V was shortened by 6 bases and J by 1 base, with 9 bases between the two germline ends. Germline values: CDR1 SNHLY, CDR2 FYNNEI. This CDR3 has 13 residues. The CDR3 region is CASSPDGNTEAFF. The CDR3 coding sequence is TGTGCCAGCAGCCCGGACGGGAACACTGAAGCTTTCTTT.

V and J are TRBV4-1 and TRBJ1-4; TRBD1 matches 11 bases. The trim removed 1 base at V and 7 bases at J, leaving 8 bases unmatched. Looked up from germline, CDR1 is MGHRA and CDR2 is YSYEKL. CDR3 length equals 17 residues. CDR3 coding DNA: TGCGCCAGCAGCCAAGTGGGACAGGGGGGAAGTTTTGAAAAACTGTTTTTT. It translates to CASSQVGQGGSFEKLFF.

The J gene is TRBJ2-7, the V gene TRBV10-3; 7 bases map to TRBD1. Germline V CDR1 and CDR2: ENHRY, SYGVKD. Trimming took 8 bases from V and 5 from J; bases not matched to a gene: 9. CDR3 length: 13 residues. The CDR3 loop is CAIHGTVENEQYF. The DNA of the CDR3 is TGTGCCATCCACGGGACAGTGGAGAACGAGCAGTACTTC.

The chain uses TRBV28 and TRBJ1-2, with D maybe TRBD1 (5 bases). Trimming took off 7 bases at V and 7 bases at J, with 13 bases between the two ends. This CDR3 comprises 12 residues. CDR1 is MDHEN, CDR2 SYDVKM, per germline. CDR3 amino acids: CASTPQGSGYTF. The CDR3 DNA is TGTGCCAGCACCCCCCAGGGATCTGGCTACACCTTC.

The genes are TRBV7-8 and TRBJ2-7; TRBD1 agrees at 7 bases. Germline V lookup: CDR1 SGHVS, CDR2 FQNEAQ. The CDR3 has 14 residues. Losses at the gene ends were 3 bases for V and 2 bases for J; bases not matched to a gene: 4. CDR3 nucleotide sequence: TGTGCCAGCAGCTTTCAGGGGGTGACCTACGAGCAGTACTTC. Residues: CASSFQGVTYEQYF.